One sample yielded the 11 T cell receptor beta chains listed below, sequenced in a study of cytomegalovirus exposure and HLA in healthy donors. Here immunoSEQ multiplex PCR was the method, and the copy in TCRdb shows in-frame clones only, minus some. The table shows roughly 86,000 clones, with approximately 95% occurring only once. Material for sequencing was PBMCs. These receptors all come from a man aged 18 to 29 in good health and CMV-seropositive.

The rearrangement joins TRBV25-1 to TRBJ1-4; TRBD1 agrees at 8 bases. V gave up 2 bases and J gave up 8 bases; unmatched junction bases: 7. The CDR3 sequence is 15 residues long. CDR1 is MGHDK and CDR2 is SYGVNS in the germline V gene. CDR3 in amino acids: CASSEAGGFREKLFF. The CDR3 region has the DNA TGTGCCAGCAGTGAAGCAGGGGGCTTTCGGGAAAAACTGTTTTTT.

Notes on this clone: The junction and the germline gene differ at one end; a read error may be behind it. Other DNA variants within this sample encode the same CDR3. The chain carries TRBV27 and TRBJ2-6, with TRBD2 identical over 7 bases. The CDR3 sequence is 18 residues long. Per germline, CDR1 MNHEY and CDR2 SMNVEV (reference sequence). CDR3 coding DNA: TGTGCCAGCAGTATGGGGGGGAACAGAAGATCTGGGGCCAACGTCCTAACTTTC. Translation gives CASSMGGNRRSGANVLTF.

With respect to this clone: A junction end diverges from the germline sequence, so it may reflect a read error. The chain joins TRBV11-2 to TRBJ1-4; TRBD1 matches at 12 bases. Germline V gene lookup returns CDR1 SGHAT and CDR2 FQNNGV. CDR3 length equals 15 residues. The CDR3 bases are TGTGCCAGCAGTTCCGACCGGGGACAGGGGGCCCGAAGGGTTTTT. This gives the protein CASSSDRGQGARRVF.

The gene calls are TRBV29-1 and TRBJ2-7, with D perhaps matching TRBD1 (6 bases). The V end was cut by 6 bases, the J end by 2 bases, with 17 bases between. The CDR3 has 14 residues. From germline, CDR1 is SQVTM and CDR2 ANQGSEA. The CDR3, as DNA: TGCAGCGTAGCCCGACAGGTGCACCCCTACGAGCAGTACTTC. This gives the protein CSVARQVHPYEQYF.

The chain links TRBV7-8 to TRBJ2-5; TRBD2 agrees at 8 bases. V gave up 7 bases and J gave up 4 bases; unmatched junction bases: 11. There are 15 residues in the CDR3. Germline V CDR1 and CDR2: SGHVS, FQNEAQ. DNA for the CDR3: TGTGCCAGCACCCCAAGAAGGGCGGGAGGAGAGACCCAGTACTTC. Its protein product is CASTPRRAGGETQYF.

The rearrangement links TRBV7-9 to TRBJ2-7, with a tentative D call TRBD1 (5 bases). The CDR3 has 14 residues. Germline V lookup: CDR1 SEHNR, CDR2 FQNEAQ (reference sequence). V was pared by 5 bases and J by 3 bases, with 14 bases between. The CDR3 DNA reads TGTGCCAGCAGCCTCGACAGAAACTTCTACGAGCAGTACTTC. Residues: CASSLDRNFYEQYF.

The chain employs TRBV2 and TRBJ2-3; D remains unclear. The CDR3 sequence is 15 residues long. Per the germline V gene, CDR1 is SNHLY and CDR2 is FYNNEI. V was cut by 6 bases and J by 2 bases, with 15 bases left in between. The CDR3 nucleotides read TGTGCCAGCAGCCCCCAGGCAGGCCCCACAGATACGCAGTATTTT. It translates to CASSPQAGPTDTQYF.

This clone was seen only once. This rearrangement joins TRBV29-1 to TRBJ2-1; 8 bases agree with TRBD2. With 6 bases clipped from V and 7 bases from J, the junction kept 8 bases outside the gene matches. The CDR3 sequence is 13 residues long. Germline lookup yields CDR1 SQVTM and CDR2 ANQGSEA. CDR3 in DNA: TGCAGCGTCGCGACTAGCGCCATAAATGAGCAGTTCTTC. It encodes CSVATSAINEQFF.

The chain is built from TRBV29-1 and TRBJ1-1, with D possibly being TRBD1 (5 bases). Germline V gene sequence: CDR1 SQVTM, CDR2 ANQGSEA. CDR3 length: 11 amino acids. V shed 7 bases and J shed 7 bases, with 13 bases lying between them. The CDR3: CSGQQGYEAFF. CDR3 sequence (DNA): TGCAGCGGCCAGCAGGGCTATGAAGCTTTCTTT.

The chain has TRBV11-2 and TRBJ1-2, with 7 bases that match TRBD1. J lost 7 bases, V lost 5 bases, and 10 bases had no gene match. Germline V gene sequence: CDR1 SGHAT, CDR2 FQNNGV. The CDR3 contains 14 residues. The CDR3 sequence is CASSRDRFFPGYTF. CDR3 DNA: TGTGCCAGCAGCAGGGACAGATTCTTTCCTGGCTACACCTTC.

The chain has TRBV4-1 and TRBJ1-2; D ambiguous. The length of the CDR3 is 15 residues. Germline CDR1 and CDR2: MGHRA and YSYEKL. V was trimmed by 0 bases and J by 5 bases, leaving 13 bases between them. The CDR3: CASSQEVGEVYGYTF. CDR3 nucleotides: TGCGCCAGCAGCCAAGAAGTGGGAGAGGTTTATGGCTACACCTTC.